Shown below are 24 T cell receptor beta chains from a single sample sequenced in a study of blood T cell repertoires in COVID-19. Measured with immunoSEQ multiplex PCR; TCRdb has only the in-frame clones, and not every one. Found here are roughly 570,000 clones, about 89% of them singletons; the top ten hold about 8.2%. The sample consisted of peripheral blood. The receptors here all came from a woman aged 50 to 65 with COVID-19, enrolled during active disease.

The V and J genes are TRBV6-6 and TRBJ2-7, with TRBD1 matching over 10 bases. The V and J ends lost 4 bases and 6 bases, in that order; junction bases with no gene match: 6. This CDR3 has 14 amino acids. CDR1 and CDR2 from the germline V gene are MNHNY and SVGAGI (reference sequence). This chain's CDR3 is CASSSGTGVGEQYF. The CDR3 nucleotides are TGTGCCAGCAGTTCCGGGACAGGGGTGGGCGAGCAGTACTTC.

The chain has TRBV5-1 and TRBJ2-3; possible D gene TRBD2, 6 bases. Germline-derived CDR1 and CDR2 are SGHRS and YFSETQ. V lost 6 bases and J lost 1, with 12 bases in between. CDR3 length: 14 residues. CDR3 bases: TGCGCCAGCATGTCGGAGCGGGGCACAGATACGCAGTATTTT. Amino acids: CASMSERGTDTQYF.

The chain links TRBV9 to TRBJ1-5; D remains ambiguous. With 4 bases removed from V and 5 bases from J, the gap between germline ends came to 10 bases. Germline V gene lookup returns CDR1 SGDLS and CDR2 YYNGEE. The CDR3 contains 13 residues. The CDR3 coding sequence is TGTGCCAGCAGCCCAGGACTCTATCAGCCCCAGCATTTT. Translation: CASSPGLYQPQHF.

The rearrangement joins TRBV28 to TRBJ1-3; D gene ambiguous. The CDR3 extends over 12 amino acids. Per germline, CDR1 MDHEN and CDR2 SYDVKM. V lost 5 bases, J lost 6 bases, and 8 bases lay in between. The chain's CDR3 is CASSRGENTIYF. The CDR3 DNA follows: TGTGCCAGCAGTCGCGGGGAAAACACCATATATTTT.

As regards this clone: This specimen includes other DNA sequences encoding the same CDR3. The chain is built from TRBV20-1 and TRBJ1-2; D call uncertain. V shed 0 bases and J shed 4 bases, with 3 bases lying between them. Germline V CDR1 and CDR2: DFQATT, SNEGSKA (reference sequence). This CDR3 comprises 11 residues. The CDR3 DNA follows: TGCAGTGCTAGAGATAGCTATGGCTACACCTTC. It yields the protein CSARDSYGYTF.

The CDR3 nucleotides read TGTGCCAGCAGTTGGGGACAGGCCCTGAACACTGAAGCTTTCTTT. Its protein product is CASSWGQALNTEAFF. The chain recombines TRBV27 with TRBJ1-1; 8 positions match TRBD1. Germline lookup yields CDR1 MNHEY and CDR2 SMNVEV (reference sequence). CDR3 length: 15 residues. Trimming removed 4 bases from V and 0 bases from J; junction bases left unmatched: 4.

This clone was counted a few times. The rearrangement joins TRBV19 to TRBJ1-1; possible D gene TRBD1, 6 bases. V was shortened by 5 bases and J by 11 bases, with 24 bases between the two germline ends. Germline V lookup: CDR1 LNHDA, CDR2 SQIVND (reference sequence). This CDR3 has 15 amino acids. CDR3 coding DNA: TGTGCCAGTAGTTATCCACCGGGACATCGCGCCGGGGCTTTCTTT. Its translation is CASSYPPGHRAGAFF.

The V call is TRBV7-6, the J call TRBJ1-5; D may be TRBD1 (5 bases). Between the trimmed V and J ends, which lost 1 base and 4 bases, there was a span of 14 bases. Germline CDR1 and CDR2: SGHVS and FNYEAQ. The CDR3 has 16 amino acids. The CDR3 is CASSLVAGWANQPQHF. CDR3 bases: TGTGCCAGCAGCTTAGTAGCAGGGTGGGCGAATCAGCCCCAGCATTTT.

This chain links TRBV9 with TRBJ1-2, with 9 bases fitting TRBD1. Trimming removed 4 bases from V and 7 bases from J; junction bases left unmatched: 17. CDR1 SGDLS and CDR2 YYNGEE come from the germline V gene. This CDR3 is 17 amino acids long. The CDR3 nucleotides read TGTGCCAGCAGCACTCCGGGACAGGGTACCCTGTTAGGTGGCTACACCTTC. It yields the protein CASSTPGQGTLLGGYTF.

This clone was detected once. The genes are TRBV19 and TRBJ1-2; TRBD1 matches at 9 bases. The CDR3 sequence is 14 residues long. The V and J ends lost 3 bases and 5 bases, in that order; junction bases with no gene match: 4. Germline assignment: CDR1 LNHDA and CDR2 SQIVND (reference sequence). CDR3 nucleotide sequence: TGTGCCAGTAGTATTAGGACAGGGGAGTATGGCTACACCTTC. Its protein is CASSIRTGEYGYTF.

The CDR3 DNA reads as TGTGCCAGCAGCGGAGAGGGAGGGTTCAACTATGGCTACACCTTC. It codes for CASSGEGGFNYGYTF. The chain links TRBV11-2 to TRBJ1-2; no reliable D call. The length of the CDR3 is 15 residues. Per germline, CDR1 SGHAT and CDR2 FQNNGV. Trimming removed 5 bases at V and 2 bases at J, with 15 bases between.

The rearrangement links TRBV2 to TRBJ2-7, with 15 positions matching TRBD2. The germline CDR1 and CDR2 sequences are SNHLY and FYNNEI. CDR3 length equals 16 residues. J lost 3 bases, V lost 9 bases, and 9 bases had no gene match. The CDR3 reads CASGTSGGPTYYEQYF. In nucleotides, the CDR3 is TGTGCCAGTGGGACTAGCGGGGGGCCCACATACTACGAGCAGTACTTC. Full variable domain (outside the CDR3, taken from reference TRBV2 and TRBJ2-7): EPEVTQTPSHQVTQMGQEVILRCVPISNHLYFYWYRQILGQKVEFLVSFYNNEISEKSEIFDDQFSVERPDGSNFTLKIRSTKLEDSAMYFCASGTSGGPTYYEQYFGPGTRLTVT.

The V gene is TRBV6-5, the J gene TRBJ1-4; maybe TRBD1 (5 bases). The length of the CDR3 is 16 residues. CDR1 is MNHEY, CDR2 SVGAGI, per germline. The V gene lost 0 bases and the J gene lost 7 bases, with 15 bases spanning the gap. DNA for the CDR3: TGTGCCAGCAGTTACTCGACGGGGGGAGGGGCTGAAAAACTGTTTTTT. Residues: CASSYSTGGGAEKLFF.

This chain's CDR3 is CASSPGGRGGLLSDTQYF. The CDR3 DNA sequence: TGTGCCAGCAGCCCCGGGGGGCGGGGGGGCCTGTTGTCAGATACGCAGTATTTT. V and J are TRBV9 and TRBJ2-3, with 9 bases aligning to TRBD2. Germline V gene sequence: CDR1 SGDLS, CDR2 YYNGEE. There are 18 residues in the CDR3. V dropped 4 bases and J dropped 4; count of bases not matched to a gene: 16.

The J gene is TRBJ2-2, the V gene TRBV24-1, with D possibly being TRBD1 (6 bases). Germline loops: CDR1 KGHDR, CDR2 SFDVKD. The CDR3 length is 15 residues. V shed 3 bases and J shed 4 bases, with 11 bases lying between them. The CDR3 sequence: CATSDPGQITGELFF. Written as DNA, the CDR3 is TGTGCCACCAGTGATCCTGGACAGATCACCGGGGAGCTGTTTTTT.

This clone was observed a single time. V is TRBV6-6 and J is TRBJ2-3; 10 bases line up with TRBD1. Germline V gene lookup returns CDR1 MNHNY and CDR2 SVGAGI (reference sequence). Trimming removed 6 bases from V and 1 base from J; junction bases left unmatched: 7. The CDR3 extends over 16 amino acids. CDR3 nucleotide sequence: TGTGCCAGCAGCTCCGGTGGGACAGGGGGCACAGATACGCAGTATTTT. It is translated as CASSSGGTGGTDTQYF.

V is TRBV24-1 and J is TRBJ2-3, with D possibly TRBD1 on 9 matching bases. Germline V gives CDR1 KGHDR, CDR2 SFDVKD. V was pared by 3 bases and J by 4 bases, with 22 bases between. The CDR3 runs 18 residues. CDR3 sequence reads: CATSDPAGGQGRPDTQYF. CDR3 bases: TGTGCCACCAGTGATCCTGCGGGGGGACAGGGCCGGCCAGATACGCAGTATTTT.

V and J are TRBV6-2 or TRBV6-3 and TRBJ2-2, with TRBD1 as a possible D gene (5 bases). CDR1 is MNHEY and CDR2 is SVGEGT in the germline V gene. The CDR3 consists of 14 residues. Trimming cost V 4 bases and J 2 bases, with 8 bases left between them. CDR3 amino acids: CASSSGFNTGELFF. DNA for the CDR3: TGTGCCAGCAGTTCAGGGTTTAACACCGGGGAGCTGTTTTTT.

The V call is TRBV2, the J call TRBJ2-7, with D maybe TRBD1 (5 bases). This CDR3 contains 12 residues. Trimming took 7 bases from V and 2 from J, leaving 9 bases between them. Germline CDR1 SNHLY, CDR2 FYNNEI. The CDR3, as DNA: TGTGCCAGCAAGCAGGGCCCCTACGAGCAGTACTTC. Its translation is CASKQGPYEQYF.

V and J are TRBV9 and TRBJ1-6; possible D gene TRBD1, 6 bases. CDR1 is SGDLS and CDR2 is YYNGEE in the germline V gene. Trimming took 4 bases from V and 7 from J, leaving 21 bases between them. The CDR3 extends over 17 amino acids. The DNA of the CDR3 is TGTGCCAGCAGCTCGCACGGAGGACAGAATCCCAATTCACCCCTCCACTTT. Its protein product is CASSSHGGQNPNSPLHF.

The J gene is TRBJ1-2, the V gene TRBV7-3; 7 bases are shared with TRBD1. Trimming removed 2 bases from V and 2 bases from J; junction bases left unmatched: 5. This CDR3 is built from 15 residues. CDR1 is SGHTA, CDR2 FQGTGA, per germline. The CDR3 bases are TGTGCCAGCAGCTTATCAGGGACAGCAAACTATGGCTACACCTTC. Translation gives CASSLSGTANYGYTF. Full variable domain (rest looked up from reference TRBV7-3 and TRBJ1-2): GAGVSQTPSNKVTEKGKYVELRCDPISGHTALYWYRQSLGQGPEFLIYFQGTGAADDSGLPNDRFFAVRPEGSVSTLKIQRTERGDSAVYLCASSLSGTANYGYTFGSGTRLTVV.

The chain recombines TRBV11-2 with TRBJ2-5, with TRBD2 matching over 9 bases. This CDR3 has 15 residues. Germline V lookup: CDR1 SGHAT, CDR2 FQNNGV. Germline trimming cut 0 bases from V and 5 bases from J; bases unmatched to any gene: 4. The CDR3 sequence: CASSLDGGTSETQYF. CDR3 nucleotide sequence: TGTGCCAGCAGCTTAGATGGGGGGACTAGCGAGACCCAGTACTTC.

The V gene is TRBV6-6, the J gene TRBJ2-3; no firm D call. Germline V gene data show CDR1 as MNHNY and CDR2 as SVGAGI (reference sequence). This CDR3 comprises 12 residues. Deletions cut 10 bases from V and 0 bases from J, with 8 bases between. Here the CDR3 reads CATATSTDTQYF. CDR3 DNA: TGTGCCACGGCGACTAGCACAGATACGCAGTATTTT.

This chain uses TRBV9 with TRBJ1-2, with 8 bases that match TRBD1. The CDR3 consists of 16 residues. V lost 0 bases, J lost 5 bases, and 9 bases stayed unmatched. Germline V lookup: CDR1 SGDLS, CDR2 YYNGEE. The CDR3 DNA sequence: TGTGCCAGCAGCGTAGGTCAGGGACAGGTCTTGTATGGCTACACCTTC. Encoded protein: CASSVGQGQVLYGYTF. Full variable domain (remainder filled in from reference TRBV9 and TRBJ1-2): DSGVTQTPKHLITATGQRVTLRCSPRSGDLSVYWYQQSLDQGLQFLIQYYNGEERAKGNILERFSAQQFPDLHSELNLSSLELGDSALYFCASSVGQGQVLYGYTFGSGTRLTVV.